The present T cell receptor beta chain was sequenced within a study of Tregs in tolerant kidney transplant recipients (dated by TCRdb to the late 2010s). About the study as a whole: The transplants used related donors with nonmyeloablative bone marrow transplantation, and mixed chimerism in the human trials was transient. TCRbeta sequencing was used in the study to identify donor-specific regulatory T cells before combined kidney and bone marrow transplantation, and the identified cells were then tracked after transplant. What the authors observed across the whole study: Because the PCR primers were changed over time for some patients, nucleotide-level comparison could not be performed across the samples from those patients. Because the study included only a small number of patients, the results must be confirmed in larger populations and under other immunosuppression protocols. Donor-specific Treg expansion was found to exceed global Treg expansion in tolerant patients, suggesting antigen-driven rather than nonspecific expansion. Biological reproducibility was not directly addressed, though technical replication error appeared minimal. Expanding Tregs with activated donor B cells appeared to identify the most biologically relevant and donor-specific TCRbeta repertoire.

With regard to this clone: Its antigen has not been determined. The input lacks base qualities; no much larger clone sits a single base away.

From cysteine to phenylalanine, the CDR3 is 15 amino acids long. This entry keeps only the CDR3 DNA: 45 bases, framed from base 1. From the germline V gene (reference sequence), CDR1 is LNHNV and CDR2 is YYDKDF. V drops 3 bases and J drops 1 base, leaving 12 bases in between. Genomic DNA was extracted from sorted cells with the QIAGEN DNeasy Blood and Tissue Kit for TCRbeta CDR3 sequencing. Through immunoSEQ, high-throughput TCRbeta CDR3 sequencing was done commercially, including PCR amplification with internal controls and bias correction. In the authors' own workflow: Unique productive TCRbeta sequences were defined by CDR3 nucleotide sequence where primers matched, otherwise by CDR3 amino acid sequence with Vbeta and Jbeta genes. Sorting error was corrected by removing sequences shared between sorted populations at a frequency ratio of 2:1 or less, and the remaining shared sequences were assigned to the higher population. Sequences were defined as donor-reactive when expanded at least 5-fold in CFSE-low cells versus unstimulated cells and present at a frequency of at least 0.01% in CFSE-low cells. Jensen-Shannon divergence, calculated on the top 100 TCRbeta sequences ranked by frequency, was used to quantify repertoire divergence. For samples with multiple sequencing runs, sorting error was corrected separately for each run before the runs were pooled. TCRdb provides this immuneACCESS table in a form limited to in-frame rearrangements. Some clones are lacking; in checked studies, under half of them reflect an unresolved V gene, and why the rest are absent is not known. The DNA gave D and trimming, while V, J and clone size come from that table. This sample is represented by around 98,000 clones; roughly 93% of them were singletons. 0.46% of the sample goes to the ten largest clones.

This sample's time point label indicates: blood sample drawn before combined kidney and bone marrow transplant. Thawed PBMCs were FACS-sorted into unstimulated Tregs (CD4+CD25+CD127-), CD4+ non-Tregs (CD4+CD25-), CD4 cells and CD8 cells. A few combined kidney and bone marrow transplant recipients from the ITN036ST trial were included as patients, and samples were available only from these trial subjects. Healthy control blood was processed to PBMCs with a Ficoll density gradient and then cryopreserved, whereas patient PBMCs were collected both before and after transplant. The sample in question was CD4+ T cells from blood, obtained before the transplant. The clonotype comes from a human donor who received a combined kidney and bone marrow transplant. The V and J genes are TRBV15 and TRBJ2-5; TRBD2 is a weak D gene call, 5 bases matching. The CDR3 here reads CATSSPKRTQETQYF. The nucleotides are TGTGCCACCAGCAGTCCTAAGCGGACCCAAGAGACCCAGTACTTC.